This note documents a single T cell receptor beta chain sequence. Trimming took 1 base from V and 1 from J, leaving 11 bases between them. This CDR3 has 15 residues. Germline loops: CDR1 SGHTA, CDR2 FQGNSA. The data belong to a study of T cell changes during pregnancy in multiple sclerosis. Measured with immunoSEQ multiplex PCR; TCRdb has only the in-frame clones, and not every one. The sample holds roughly 40,000 clones; 91% are singletons and the top ten take approximately 0.71%. This receptor was obtained from a female donor with multiple sclerosis, enrolled in a pregnancy study. Sequenced material: CD4+ T cells from peripheral blood mononuclear cells, taken before pregnancy. The chain is built from TRBV7-2 and TRBJ2-7, with a possible D match to TRBD1 (7 bases). The CDR3 region has the DNA TGTGCCAGCAGCTTAGGGGCAGGGGGGTCCTACGAGCAGTACTTC. Translation gives CASSLGAGGSYEQYF.